A selection of T cell receptor beta chains follows, all from one sample in a study of graft-versus-host responses after intestinal transplantation. Which antigens these TCRs recognize remains unknown. TCRdb keeps only in-frame clones here, not all; method: immunoSEQ multiplex PCR. The sample contains about 41,000 clones, 90% to 95% of which appear only once. Here the sequenced sample was unstimulated CD8+ T cells sorted from spleen or lymph node cells, taken before transplant. These receptors all come from a human donor who was the organ donor for an intestinal transplant. Both conserved end residues are part of each CDR3. A D gene is named only where the DNA matches it firmly. For some rows the clone size is stated as once, few or many, or as a class when expanded; others skip it.

clone_size j_call v_call d_call cdr3_nt cdr3_aa
- TRBJ1-3 TRBV13 - TGTGCCAGCAGCTTACGTAAGGGTGCTGGAAACACCATATATTTT CASSLRKGAGNTIYF
- TRBJ2-1 TRBV27 TRBD1 TGTGCCAGCAGCGAGACAGGGGTATATGATGAGCAGTTCTTC CASSETGVYDEQFF
- TRBJ2-1 TRBV6-1 - TGTGCCAGCAGTGAACGGCAGACTTACAATGAGCAGTTCTTC CASSERQTYNEQFF
- TRBJ2-3 TRBV7-6 TRBD2 TGTGCCAGCAGCCCGACTAGCGGCAGCACAGATACGCAGTATTTT CASSPTSGSTDTQYF
once TRBJ1-4 TRBV18 - TGTGCCAGCTCACCACCGGGGGGGGCTAATGAAAAACTGTTTTTT CASSPPGGANEKLFF
- TRBJ1-2 TRBV7-9 - TGTGCCAGCAGCCGAGATCTAGGTTGGGATGGCTACACCTTC CASSRDLGWDGYTF
- TRBJ2-7 TRBV6-5 - TGTGCCAGCAGTTATTCGGGCGAGCAGTACTTC CASSYSGEQYF
- TRBJ2-7 TRBV7-9 TRBD1 TGTGCCAGCAGCCCTGGGACAGCCGAGCAGTGCTTC CASSPGTAEQCF
- TRBJ2-5 TRBV27 TRBD2 TGTGCCAGCAGTTTTTTGAGCGGGGGGAAAGAGACCCAGTACTTC CASSFLSGGKETQYF
- TRBJ2-7 TRBV6-5 - TGTGCCAGCAGTTACAGCGAAACCACGACCGGCTACGAGCAGTACTTC CASSYSETTTGYEQYF
- TRBJ1-1 TRBV6-5 - TGTGCCAGCAGTTGGGGCTCGGTAGTATTGTCGGAAGCTTTCTTT CASSWGSVVLSEAFF
- TRBJ2-3 TRBV5-1 - TGCGCCAGCAGCTTTTACAGGGAAAGCACAGATACGCAGTATTTT CASSFYRESTDTQYF
- TRBJ2-2 TRBV11-2 TRBD1 TGTGCCAGCAGTCCGGGACAGGGATATCACGGGGAGCTGTTTTTT CASSPGQGYHGELFF
- TRBJ2-6 TRBV9 - TGTGCCAGCAGCGCCTCTGGGGCCAACGTCCTGACTTTC CASSASGANVLTF
- TRBJ2-5 TRBV5-1 TRBD1 TGCGCCAGCAGCTTGGGACAGGGGGTAGAGACCCAGTACTTC CASSLGQGVETQYF
- TRBJ2-7 TRBV5-4 TRBD1 TGTGCCAGCAGCCAGGCAGGGGGCTCCCACGAGCAGTACTTC CASSQAGGSHEQYF
- TRBJ2-3 TRBV9 TRBD2 TGTGCCAGCAGCGCCCAACTAGCGGGGGTCACAGATACGCAGTATTTT CASSAQLAGVTDTQYF
- TRBJ2-1 TRBV19 - TGTGCCAGTAGTTGGGGGAATGAGCAGTTCTTC CASSWGNEQFF
once TRBJ1-5 TRBV5-8 - TGTGCCAGCAGCCGACCCGACGGTTGGGCAATCAGCCCCCAGCATTTT CASSRPDGWAISPQHF
once TRBJ2-3 TRBV29-1 - TGCAGCGTTGAAGTACAGGGCCTCACAGATACGCAGTATTTT CSVEVQGLTDTQYF
- TRBJ1-5 TRBV9 - TGTGCCAGCAGGGACAGCAGGGATAATAGCAATCAGCCCCAGCATTTT CASRDSRDNSNQPQHF
- TRBJ2-5 TRBV19 - TGTGCCAGTAGTCTCCCCCAATGGACATTGTTCGAGACCCAGTACTTC CASSLPQWTLFETQYF
- TRBJ2-7 TRBV11-2 - TGTGCCAGCAGCTTAGTCGGCCCACGGGGCTCCTACGAGCAGTACTTC CASSLVGPRGSYEQYF
- TRBJ1-1 TRBV7-9 - TGTGCCAGCATCTCGCAGACCCGATCTAGGGAAGCTTTCTTT CASISQTRSREAFF
- TRBJ2-2 TRBV11-2 - TGTGCCAGCAGCTTTGCAGGCGGGGAGCTGTTTTTT CASSFAGGELFF
- TRBJ2-7 TRBV7-9 - TGTGCCAGCAGCCCGACCGGGGCCTACGAGCAGTACTTC CASSPTGAYEQYF
few TRBJ2-1 TRBV9 TRBD2 TGTGCCAGCAGCACAGAAGGACTAGCGGGGGGACAGTTCTTC CASSTEGLAGGQFF
- TRBJ2-3 TRBV7-2 TRBD2 TGTGCCAGCAGCTTAGATTTCGCTAGCGGGGCGTACACAGATACGCAGTATTTT CASSLDFASGAYTDTQYF
once TRBJ2-3 TRBV7-2 TRBD1 TGTGCCAGCAGCTTAGAATTCGGGACAGATTCAGATACGCAGTATTTT CASSLEFGTDSDTQYF
- TRBJ2-5 TRBV6-1 - TGTGCCAGCAGTGAAAATCTCGTGGGGTGGCAAGAGACCCAGTACTTC CASSENLVGWQETQYF
once TRBJ2-1 TRBV27 TRBD2 TGTGCCAGCAGTTTAGCGGGGGGGAACAATGAGCAGTTCTTC CASSLAGGNNEQFF
- TRBJ1-4 TRBV28 - TGTGCCAGCAGTTTATTGCGGGGTGGGGTTGAAAAACTGTTTTTT CASSLLRGGVEKLFF
- TRBJ1-1 TRBV19 TRBD1 TGTGCCAGTAGTATAGGGACAGGGCTCACGAACACTGAAGCTTTCTTT CASSIGTGLTNTEAFF
- TRBJ2-3 TRBV7-9 TRBD1 TGTGCCAGCAGTTCGGGACAGGGAGGGTCATACGATACGCAGTATTTT CASSSGQGGSYDTQYF
- TRBJ2-1 TRBV5-4 - TGTGCCAGCAGCTGGAGGACGAAGGTAGACAATGAGCAGTTCTTC CASSWRTKVDNEQFF
- TRBJ1-2 TRBV27 TRBD1 TGTGCCAGCGGGGAGACAGGGCCGGGTGGCTACACCTTC CASGETGPGGYTF
- TRBJ2-7 TRBV4-3 - TGCGCCAGCAGCCTGGACAGGAGGGGCGCCTACGAGCAGTACTTC CASSLDRRGAYEQYF
- TRBJ2-1 TRBV30 - TGTGCCTGGAGTATCACTTTTTGGGACAACCATGAGCAGTTCTTC CAWSITFWDNHEQFF
- TRBJ1-2 TRBV18 - TGTGCCAGCTCACCGGCGAGATATGGCTACACCTTC CASSPARYGYTF
- TRBJ2-2 TRBV4-1 - TGCGCCAGCAGCTTGGGACCCGGGGAGCTGTTTTTT CASSLGPGELFF
- TRBJ2-3 TRBV4-1 - TGCGCCAGCAGCCAAGAAGGGGCCACCGGGACTTACACAGATACGCAGTATTTT CASSQEGATGTYTDTQYF
- TRBJ1-2 TRBV6-1 - TGTGCCAGCAGTCTAAGCAGGGATTACTATGGCTACACCTTC CASSLSRDYYGYTF
- TRBJ2-7 TRBV6-5 TRBD2 TGTGCCAGCAGTTACTCGAAGGCGGGGGACGAGCAGTACTTC CASSYSKAGDEQYF
few TRBJ2-3 TRBV27 - TGTGCCAGCAGTCTCTCCGGGGCCCAAGATACGCAGTATTTT CASSLSGAQDTQYF
once TRBJ2-2 TRBV9 - TGTGCCAGCAGCGTAGTCGGGGGACCGAACACCGGGGAGCTGTTTTTT CASSVVGGPNTGELFF
- TRBJ2-3 TRBV7-9 - TGTGCCAGCAGCTTAGTGAGAGATACGCAGTATTTT CASSLVRDTQYF
- TRBJ2-1 TRBV4-3 TRBD2 TGCGCCAGCAGCGAAGCCATTTCTCCCGGGGGGGGTTACAATGAGCAGTTCTTC CASSEAISPGGGYNEQFF
- TRBJ2-7 TRBV15 TRBD2 TGTGCCACCAGCAGAGACCATACTAGCGGGGGAACCTACGAGCAGTACTTC CATSRDHTSGGTYEQYF
- TRBJ1-2 TRBV6-5 - TGTGCCAGCAGTTACAAAACAGGGAATAACTATGGCTACACCTTC CASSYKTGNNYGYTF
- TRBJ2-7 TRBV7-2 - TGTGCCAGCAGCCCCTCCTACGAGCAGTACTTC CASSPSYEQYF
- TRBJ1-6 TRBV10-3 TRBD1 TGTGCCATCAGTGCCTCAAACAGGGGGCATTCACCCCTCCACTTT CAISASNRGHSPLHF
- TRBJ2-2 TRBV4-3 TRBD2 TGCGCCAGCAGCCACACGAGACTAGCGGGGGGGCTCGGGGAGCTGTTTTTT CASSHTRLAGGLGELFF
- TRBJ2-7 TRBV10-2 - TGCGCCAGCTGGGACGGAACCTACGAGCAGTACTTC CASWDGTYEQYF
- TRBJ2-7 TRBV7-9 - TGTGCCAGCAGCCCCCGGGACTTGATCTACGAGCAGTACTTC CASSPRDLIYEQYF
once TRBJ2-3 TRBV29-1 TRBD1 TGCAGCGTTGAACTCTCCGACAGGGGTCTCGTAGATACGCAGTATTTT CSVELSDRGLVDTQYF
- TRBJ2-5 TRBV7-8 - TGTGCCAGCAGCTTATACCCCGGGGCCAGGGGAGAGACCCAGTACTTC CASSLYPGARGETQYF
- TRBJ2-7 TRBV23-1 TRBD1 TGCGCCAGCAGTCAGAGGGGACAGGGAGGCTCTAACAGCCACGAGCAGTACTTC CASSQRGQGGSNSHEQYF
- TRBJ1-1 TRBV5-6 - TGTGCCAGCAGAGCGGGACTGTTCACTGAAGCTTTCTTT CASRAGLFTEAFF
- TRBJ2-3 TRBV11-2 TRBD2 TGTGCCAGCAGCTTAGAAGGGACTAGCGGGGGGGCGATAGGAGATACGCAGTATTTT CASSLEGTSGGAIGDTQYF